Listed here are 29 T cell receptor beta chains from one sample, sequenced in a study of T-cell reconstitution after alpha-beta-depleted transplantation in children. Unique molecular identifiers featured in how the TCRbeta library was prepared. MiXCR, run by TCRdb on the PCR reads, gives a single entry per CDR3 protein. The sample has 600,000 to 700,000 distinct CDR3 sequences, approximately 17% seen once. The source material was PBMCs from the stem cell graft donor, sampled from the stem cell graft. These receptors were obtained from a human donor who donated a stem cell graft to a child with acute myeloid leukemia.

This clonotype was detected many times. The chain joins TRBV20-1 to TRBJ2-6; D is possibly TRBD2 (7 bases). The germline CDR1 and CDR2 sequences are DFQATT and SNEGSKA (reference sequence). This CDR3 is 18 amino acids long. V lost 1 base to trimming and J lost 1 base, with 17 bases between them. The CDR3 loop is CSARVRGAAGSGANVLTF. CDR3 DNA sequence: TGCAGTGCTAGAGTCCGGGGGGCCGCAGGGTCTGGGGCCAACGTCCTGACTTTC.

V is TRBV9 and J is TRBJ2-3; no definite D call. Per the germline V gene, CDR1 is SGDLS and CDR2 is YYNGEE. V lost 3 bases to trimming and J lost 6 bases, with 8 bases between them. The CDR3 totals 12 residues. CDR3 nucleotide sequence: TGTGCCAGCAGCGCCAGGTCTGATACGCAGTATTTT. Translating gives CASSARSDTQYF.

V usage is TRBV24-1 and J usage is TRBJ2-4, with TRBD1 as a possible D gene (5 bases). V was cut by 7 bases and J by 6 bases, with 6 bases left in between. The CDR3 runs to 11 residues. CDR1 is KGHDR and CDR2 is SFDVKD in the germline V gene. CDR3 sequence reads: CATRQGNIQYF. The CDR3 DNA reads as TGTGCCACCAGGCAGGGAAACATTCAGTACTTC.

The genes are TRBV10-3 and TRBJ1-1; perhaps TRBD1 as D (6 bases). This CDR3 region has 13 residues. The germline V gene has CDR1 ENHRY and CDR2 SYGVKD. V dropped 10 bases and J dropped 2 bases, with 14 bases sitting between them. In DNA, the CDR3 is TGTGCCACTGGGACACTGAGCAACACTGAAGCTTTCTTT. It codes for CATGTLSNTEAFF.

This chain uses TRBV7-2 with TRBJ1-1; D is unresolved. The V end lost 5 bases, the J end lost 0 bases, and 16 bases lay between the germline ends. CDR1 and CDR2 from the germline V gene are SGHTA and FQGNSA. The CDR3 is 16 residues long. The CDR3, as DNA: TGTGCCAGCAGCCCTATACTCAGGACCATGAACACTGAAGCTTTCTTT. Translation gives CASSPILRTMNTEAFF. Based on the CDR3 plus reference TRBV7-2 and TRBJ1-1, the full variable domain is GAGVSQSPSNKVTEKGKDVELRCDPISGHTALYWYRQSLGQGLEFLIYFQGNSAPDKSGLPSDRFSAERTGGSVSTLTIQRTQQEDSAVYLCASSPILRTMNTEAFFGQGTRLTVV.

This clonotype was seen a handful of times. This chain uses TRBV12-3 or TRBV12-4 with TRBJ2-3; the D is unclear. V lost 6 bases and J lost 6, with 7 bases in between. The CDR3 runs 11 residues. The CDR3 reads CASREWDTQYF. As DNA, the CDR3 is TGTGCCAGCAGGGAGTGGGATACGCAGTATTTT.

The chain joins TRBV15 to TRBJ2-3; 9 nucleotides match TRBD2. This CDR3 has 16 residues. In germline, CDR1 is LNHNV, CDR2 YYDKDF (reference sequence). After removal of 5 bases from V and 1 base from J, the junction contained 7 bases not matched to a gene. CDR3 loop: CATSGGASGGTDTQYF. DNA for the CDR3: TGTGCCACCAGCGGGGGAGCTAGCGGGGGCACAGATACGCAGTATTTT.

V usage is TRBV4-1 and J usage is TRBJ2-7; 7 bases map to TRBD1. The CDR3 length is 19 residues. The V gene's germline CDR1 is MGHRA and CDR2 YSYEKL. The trim removed 2 bases at V and 0 bases at J, leaving 16 bases unmatched. In DNA form, the CDR3 reads TGCGCCAGCAGCCAATATATGGTAGGGGACAGTCCTTCCTCCTACGAGCAGTACGTC. Translation: CASSQYMVGDSPSSYEQYV.

The gene calls are TRBV7-2 and TRBJ2-1, with 8 bases identical to TRBD1. This CDR3 is 15 amino acids long. Germline values: CDR1 SGHTA, CDR2 FQGNSA. With 1 base clipped from V and 9 bases from J, the junction kept 8 bases outside the gene matches. CDR3 sequence: CASSLEAGGWTEQFF. The CDR3 DNA sequence: TGTGCCAGCAGCTTAGAGGCAGGGGGCTGGACTGAGCAGTTCTTC.

This clonotype occurred a few times. This chain uses TRBV6-5 with TRBJ1-2; D is possibly TRBD1 (6 bases). Trimming left V 2 bases short and J 3 bases short, with 19 bases between. CDR1 is MNHEY, CDR2 SVGAGI, per germline. The CDR3 loop spans 17 amino acids. The CDR3 region has the DNA TGTGCCAGCAGTTACAAGGGCGCAGGGGCGTTAGACTATGGCTACACCTTC. Protein product: CASSYKGAGALDYGYTF.

This clonotype has at least ten counts. The chain uses TRBV29-1 and TRBJ2-1; 9 positions agree with TRBD2. Germline V gene lookup returns CDR1 SQVTM and CDR2 ANQGSEA. The CDR3 loop spans 18 amino acids. Germline trimming cut 2 bases from V and 6 bases from J; bases unmatched to any gene: 17. For the CDR3, the DNA is TGCAGCGTTGAACCGGACAGAGGGGTGGCGGGGGGGTTCAATGAGCAGTTCTTC. This encodes CSVEPDRGVAGGFNEQFF.

This clonotype was recorded many times. V gene TRBV20-1 combines with J gene TRBJ2-5, with D possibly matching TRBD2 (6 bases). The V end lost 4 bases, the J end lost 1 base, and 16 bases lay between the germline ends. Germline V lookup: CDR1 DFQATT, CDR2 SNEGSKA (reference sequence). The CDR3 totals 15 residues. CDR3: CSAITTSQGQETQYF. For the CDR3, the DNA is TGCAGTGCTATCACGACTAGTCAGGGCCAAGAGACCCAGTACTTC.

The V and J genes are TRBV5-1 and TRBJ2-1, with unresolved D. Germline V gives CDR1 SGHRS, CDR2 YFSETQ. This CDR3 region has 12 residues. Trimming took 4 bases from V and 7 from J, leaving 9 bases between them. The chain's CDR3 is CASSHGWNEQFF. The CDR3 DNA reads TGCGCCAGCAGCCACGGGTGGAATGAGCAGTTCTTC.

This clonotype was observed a few times. V usage is TRBV7-2 and J usage is TRBJ2-1; D is uncertain. The V gene lost 4 bases and the J gene lost 3 bases, with 16 bases spanning the gap. The germline V gene encodes CDR1 SGHTA and CDR2 FQGNSA. This CDR3 has 16 amino acids. CDR3 sequence reads: CASSYLDGVFYNEQFF. Here the CDR3 DNA reads TGTGCCAGCAGCTACCTGGATGGGGTTTTCTACAATGAGCAGTTCTTC.

For this clonotype: One base away lies a much larger clone, so this may be a sequencing read error. The chain uses TRBV20-1 and TRBJ1-2; D is unclear. This CDR3 has 13 residues. Germline V gene sequence: CDR1 DFQATT, CDR2 SNEGSKA (reference sequence). Trimming left V 0 bases short and J 0 bases short, with 5 bases between. CDR3 DNA sequence: TGCAGTGCTAGAGAGGGATCTAACTATGGCTACACCTTC. Translation gives CSAREGSNYGYTF.

This clonotype was seen at least ten times. This chain links TRBV6-1 with TRBJ2-7; 8 nucleotides match TRBD1. CDR3 length: 14 residues. The V gene's germline CDR1 is MNHNS and CDR2 SASEGT. The junction had 9 bases not matched to a gene; V was cut back by 5 bases and J by 6 bases. CDR3 in DNA: TGTGCCAGCAGTCCGACAGGGGACAACGCCGAGCAGTACGTC. Translation: CASSPTGDNAEQYV.

This clonotype was seen at least ten times. This chain uses TRBV18 with TRBJ2-1; D perhaps matches TRBD2 (6 bases). V gave up 5 bases and J gave up 5 bases, with 16 bases separating them. The CDR3 extends over 15 amino acids. CDR1 is KGHSH, CDR2 LQKENI, per germline. CDR3 nucleotide sequence: TGTGCCAGCTCAGCACTAGCCACATTAAACAATGAGCAGTTCTTC. Amino acid sequence: CASSALATLNNEQFF.

This clonotype was recorded at least ten times. This sequence joins TRBV20-1 and TRBJ2-7, with D possibly being TRBD1 (5 bases). The CDR3 length is 14 residues. V was trimmed by 0 bases and J by 1 base, leaving 10 bases between them. CDR1 DFQATT and CDR2 SNEGSKA come from the germline V gene (reference sequence). CDR3 nucleotide sequence: TGCAGTGCTAGAGATCAGTCAGGGTCCTACGAGCAGTACTTC. Translating gives CSARDQSGSYEQYF.

Ten or more counts support this clonotype. The chain employs TRBV5-6 and TRBJ1-2; 10 bases are shared with TRBD1. Germline CDR1 is SGHDT and CDR2 is YYEEEE. The CDR3 has 14 residues. Trimming took 3 bases from V and 4 from J; bases not matched to a gene: 3. The CDR3 region has the DNA TGTGCCAGCAGCTCGGGGACAGGGGTCTATGGCTACACCTTC. Residues: CASSSGTGVYGYTF.

This clonotype has a handful of counts. This sequence joins TRBV6-5 and TRBJ1-1; D not certain. This CDR3 has 15 residues. The ends were cut back, 0 bases at V and 1 base at J, with 9 bases in the middle. Germline V gives CDR1 MNHEY, CDR2 SVGAGI. The CDR3 region is CASSYSMVGNTEAFF. In nucleotides, the CDR3 is TGTGCCAGCAGTTACTCCATGGTCGGGAACACTGAAGCTTTCTTT.

The table lists this clonotype with many counts. The chain recombines TRBV29-1 with TRBJ2-7; TRBD1 agrees at 8 bases. Germline lookup yields CDR1 SQVTM and CDR2 ANQGSEA. The CDR3 extends over 13 amino acids. J lost 3 bases, V lost 2 bases, and 3 bases had no gene match. The CDR3, as DNA: TGCAGCGTTGAACTCAGGGGGCTCTACGAGCAGTACTTC. It yields the protein CSVELRGLYEQYF.

This clonotype was recorded at least ten times. Here the CDR3 DNA reads TGTGCCAGCAGCTTAGGAGGGGTGGTTGAGACCCAGTACTTC. Its translation is CASSLGGVVETQYF. The chain recombines TRBV13 with TRBJ2-5, with D perhaps matching TRBD1 (5 bases). The CDR3 is made up of 14 amino acids. From germline, CDR1 is PRHDT and CDR2 FYEKMQ (reference sequence). The V end lost 0 bases, the J end lost 5 bases, and 10 bases lay between the germline ends.

In this sample, this clonotype turned up many times. V usage is TRBV19 and J usage is TRBJ1-2; weak D call: TRBD1 (5 bases). There are 15 residues in the CDR3. The V gene lost 2 bases and the J gene lost 4 bases, with 14 bases spanning the gap. The germline CDR1 and CDR2 sequences are LNHDA and SQIVND (reference sequence). CDR3 DNA sequence: TGTGCCAGTAGTATAAGCGGGAGGACACCCTATGGCTACACCTTC. Residues: CASSISGRTPYGYTF.

This clonotype showed up just a few times. The chain links TRBV20-1 to TRBJ2-7; D may match TRBD1 or TRBD2 (5 bases each). Germline loops: CDR1 DFQATT, CDR2 SNEGSKA (reference sequence). V lost 0 bases and J 2 bases, leaving 11 bases between the germline ends. This CDR3 spans 14 amino acids. The CDR3: CSARDQGGPYEQYF. Written as DNA, the CDR3 is TGCAGTGCTAGAGATCAGGGCGGGCCCTACGAGCAGTACTTC.

A few counts support this clonotype. The CDR3 protein is CASSLARGIGADTQYF. The CDR3 DNA reads as TGTGCCAGCAGCTTAGCGCGGGGGATAGGGGCAGATACGCAGTATTTT. V is TRBV7-6 and J is TRBJ2-3; 7 nucleotides agree with TRBD2. The V gene end was trimmed by 0 bases and the J gene end by 4 bases; junction bases not matched to a gene: 7. CDR3 length: 16 amino acids. The germline V gene encodes CDR1 SGHVS and CDR2 FNYEAQ.

The gene calls are TRBV4-3 and TRBJ1-3, with TRBD1 matching over 7 bases. Trimming cost V 1 base and J 3 bases; bases outside gene matches: 9. This CDR3 is built from 17 residues. CDR1 is LGHNA, CDR2 YSLEER, per germline. CDR3 DNA sequence: TGCGCCAGCAGCCAAGGGCTGGGACAGTTGAGTGGAAACACCATATATTTT. It encodes CASSQGLGQLSGNTIYF.

In its sample, this clonotype was seen a few times. This chain connects TRBV20-1 to TRBJ2-5; D is possibly TRBD2 (5 bases). CDR1 is DFQATT, CDR2 SNEGSKA, per germline (reference sequence). The CDR3 consists of 13 residues. V dropped 6 bases and J dropped 2 bases, with 13 bases sitting between them. CDR3 region: CSAMRADQETQYF. The CDR3 DNA reads TGCAGTGCGATGAGGGCAGATCAAGAGACCCAGTACTTC.

The V call is TRBV27, the J call TRBJ2-5; a weak D match, TRBD1 (5 bases). Looked up from germline, CDR1 is MNHEY and CDR2 is SMNVEV (reference sequence). The CDR3 runs to 15 residues. Trimming shortened V by 8 bases and J by 1 base, and 17 bases separated the two germline ends. CDR3 sequence: CASSRKGQAQETQYF. In DNA, the CDR3 is TGTGCCAGCTCTAGGAAGGGGCAGGCCCAAGAGACCCAGTACTTC.

This clonotype was recorded many times. The chain is built from TRBV20-1 and TRBJ1-6, with D uncertain. Germline CDR1 is DFQATT and CDR2 is SNEGSKA (reference sequence). This CDR3 region has 12 residues. With 1 base removed from V and 10 bases from J, the gap between germline ends came to 8 bases. Written as DNA, the CDR3 is TGCAGTGCTAGAGTCGGGGAATCACCCCTCCACTTT. This encodes CSARVGESPLHF.